Listed below are T cell receptor beta chains from one sample, sequenced in a study of blood T cell repertoires in COVID-19. Assay: immunoSEQ multiplex PCR; the TCRdb copy retains only in-frame clones and omits some. The repertoire has around 190,000 clones, approximately 80% of them found once; the top ten carry over 1.5%. The specimen sequenced was peripheral blood. The receptors here all came from a human donor in a cohort sampled during active COVID-19. The CDR3 runs from the conserved cysteine through the conserved F or W. The D gene is left open where the match is weak. A clone size is listed for some rows: how often the clone was seen (once, few, many), or a class if it is expanded.

d_gene: NA; j_gene: TRBJ2-5; v_gene: TRBV5-1; abundance: once; CDR3aa: CASSLGLASETQYF; CDR3nt: TGCGCCAGCAGCTTGGGGCTAGCTTCAGAGACCCAGTACTTC
d_gene: NA; j_gene: TRBJ2-7; v_gene: TRBV5-4; abundance: NA; CDR3aa: CASSLAGGRGFYEQYF; CDR3nt: TGTGCCAGCAGCTTGGCCGGGGGGAGGGGGTTTTACGAGCAGTACTTC
d_gene: NA; j_gene: TRBJ2-2; v_gene: TRBV27; abundance: few; CDR3aa: CASTPGGGHLFF; CDR3nt: TGTGCCAGCACCCCTGGGGGGGGGCACTTGTTTTTT
d_gene: NA; j_gene: TRBJ2-5; v_gene: TRBV6-5; abundance: once; CDR3aa: CASSYSPGRGQETQYF; CDR3nt: TGTGCCAGCAGTTACTCCCCAGGTCGGGGGCAAGAGACCCAGTACTTC
d_gene: NA; j_gene: TRBJ1-2; v_gene: TRBV6-5; abundance: NA; CDR3aa: CASSLTANYGYTF; CDR3nt: TGTGCCAGCAGTTTGACAGCCAACTATGGCTACACCTTC
d_gene: TRBD2; j_gene: TRBJ2-5; v_gene: TRBV24-1; abundance: NA; CDR3aa: CATSDPSGREETQYF; CDR3nt: TGTGCCACCAGTGATCCTAGCGGTCGAGAAGAGACCCAGTACTTC
d_gene: NA; j_gene: TRBJ1-2; v_gene: TRBV4-2; abundance: NA; CDR3aa: CASSPRGDSNYGYTF; CDR3nt: TGTGCCAGCAGCCCCCGTGGAGATTCTAACTATGGCTACACCTTC
d_gene: NA; j_gene: TRBJ2-7; v_gene: TRBV12-3/TRBV12-4; abundance: NA; CDR3aa: CASGTSYEQYF; CDR3nt: TGTGCCTCAGGGACTTCCTACGAGCAGTACTTC
d_gene: NA; j_gene: TRBJ1-1; v_gene: TRBV7-9; abundance: few; CDR3aa: CASSLIKIAGTEAFF; CDR3nt: TGTGCCAGCAGCTTAATAAAGATCGCAGGGACAGAAGCTTTCTTT
d_gene: NA; j_gene: TRBJ2-2; v_gene: TRBV19; abundance: NA; CDR3aa: CASSVLDRDTGELFF; CDR3nt: TGTGCCAGTAGTGTTCTCGACAGAGACACCGGGGAGCTGTTTTTT
d_gene: NA; j_gene: TRBJ1-1; v_gene: TRBV3-1/TRBV3-2; abundance: few; CDR3aa: CASSQGRFRGFEAFF; CDR3nt: TGTGCCAGCAGCCAAGGAAGGTTCAGGGGATTTGAAGCTTTCTTT
d_gene: NA; j_gene: TRBJ2-5; v_gene: TRBV7-9; abundance: NA; CDR3aa: CASSPLPRETQYF; CDR3nt: TGTGCCAGCAGCCCCCTCCCCCGGGAGACCCAGTACTTC
d_gene: NA; j_gene: TRBJ1-1; v_gene: TRBV15; abundance: NA; CDR3aa: CATSRDSGNTEAFF; CDR3nt: TGTGCCACCAGCAGAGATTCGGGTAACACTGAAGCTTTCTTT
d_gene: TRBD2; j_gene: TRBJ2-7; v_gene: TRBV3-1/TRBV3-2; abundance: NA; CDR3aa: CASESGGGYEQYF; CDR3nt: TGTGCCAGCGAGAGTGGGGGGGGATACGAGCAGTACTTC
d_gene: NA; j_gene: TRBJ1-4; v_gene: TRBV19; abundance: NA; CDR3aa: CASSPGGAREEKLFF; CDR3nt: TGTGCCAGTAGTCCTGGGGGGGCGCGGGAAGAAAAACTGTTTTTT
d_gene: TRBD2; j_gene: TRBJ2-7; v_gene: TRBV27; abundance: NA; CDR3aa: CASSPRTSAAYEQYF; CDR3nt: TGTGCCAGCAGTCCCCGGACTAGCGCCGCCTACGAGCAGTACTTC
d_gene: TRBD1; j_gene: TRBJ2-4; v_gene: TRBV28; abundance: NA; CDR3aa: CASSFGQGAQNIQYF; CDR3nt: TGTGCCAGCAGTTTTGGCCAGGGGGCACAAAACATTCAGTACTTC
d_gene: TRBD1; j_gene: TRBJ1-4; v_gene: TRBV7-8; abundance: NA; CDR3aa: CASSIDRVGEKLFF; CDR3nt: TGTGCCAGCAGCATCGACAGGGTAGGCGAAAAACTGTTTTTT
d_gene: NA; j_gene: TRBJ1-1; v_gene: TRBV7-9; abundance: NA; CDR3aa: CASSLGYSGTFF; CDR3nt: TGTGCCAGCAGCTTAGGGTACAGCGGAACTTTCTTT
d_gene: TRBD2; j_gene: TRBJ2-1; v_gene: TRBV4-3; abundance: NA; CDR3aa: CASRLGTSASNEQFF; CDR3nt: TGCGCCAGCAGGCTAGGGACTAGTGCCTCCAATGAGCAGTTCTTC
d_gene: NA; j_gene: TRBJ1-6; v_gene: TRBV12-2; abundance: few; CDR3aa: CASRQEIPGQMGSYNSPLHF; CDR3nt: TGTGCAAGTCGCCAAGAGATCCCGGGACAGATGGGCTCCTATAATTCACCCCTCCACTTT
d_gene: NA; j_gene: TRBJ1-3; v_gene: TRBV21-1; abundance: NA; CDR3aa: CASSKRCGGNGNTIYF; CDR3nt: TGTGCCAGCAGCAAAAGATGCGGGGGGAACGGAAACACCATATATTTT
d_gene: NA; j_gene: TRBJ1-2; v_gene: TRBV7-9; abundance: few; CDR3aa: CASSPERYGYTF; CDR3nt: TGTGCCAGCAGCCCTGAGCGCTATGGCTACACCTTC
d_gene: NA; j_gene: TRBJ2-3; v_gene: TRBV3-1/TRBV3-2; abundance: NA; CDR3aa: CASSPGHLSTDTQYF; CDR3nt: TGTGCCAGCAGCCCGGGACACCTAAGCACAGATACGCAGTATTTT
d_gene: TRBD1; j_gene: TRBJ1-2; v_gene: TRBV18; abundance: NA; CDR3aa: CASSATGGNGYTF; CDR3nt: TGTGCCAGCTCCGCAACAGGGGGCAATGGCTACACCTTC
d_gene: NA; j_gene: TRBJ1-5; v_gene: TRBV7-9; abundance: few; CDR3aa: CASSLEGVGDQPQHF; CDR3nt: TGTGCCAGCAGCTTAGAGGGGGTCGGGGATCAGCCCCAGCATTTT
d_gene: TRBD1; j_gene: TRBJ1-5; v_gene: TRBV28; abundance: NA; CDR3aa: CASSLRTGSNQPQHF; CDR3nt: TGTGCCAGCAGTTTAAGGACAGGGAGCAATCAGCCCCAGCATTTT
d_gene: NA; j_gene: TRBJ1-1; v_gene: TRBV6-5; abundance: NA; CDR3aa: CASRIGENTEAFF; CDR3nt: TGTGCCAGCAGGATAGGGGAGAACACTGAAGCTTTCTTT
d_gene: NA; j_gene: TRBJ1-5; v_gene: TRBV28; abundance: NA; CDR3aa: CASSIGQGRNQPQHF; CDR3nt: TGTGCCAGCAGTATAGGGCAGGGTAGGAATCAGCCCCAGCATTTT
d_gene: NA; j_gene: TRBJ1-1; v_gene: TRBV12-3/TRBV12-4; abundance: NA; CDR3aa: CASAVVNTEAFF; CDR3nt: TGTGCCAGCGCCGTAGTGAACACTGAAGCTTTCTTT
d_gene: NA; j_gene: TRBJ2-7; v_gene: TRBV13; abundance: few; CDR3aa: CASSLVGRPYEQYF; CDR3nt: TGTGCCAGCAGCTTAGTGGGCCGTCCCTACGAGCAGTACTTC
d_gene: NA; j_gene: TRBJ2-2; v_gene: TRBV9; abundance: NA; CDR3aa: CASSAVNTGELFF; CDR3nt: TGTGCCAGCAGCGCAGTTAACACCGGGGAGCTGTTTTTT
d_gene: TRBD2; j_gene: TRBJ2-7; v_gene: TRBV6-2/TRBV6-3; abundance: NA; CDR3aa: CASSSGTSGQYF; CDR3nt: TGTGCCAGCAGTTCCGGGACTAGCGGACAGTACTTC
d_gene: NA; j_gene: TRBJ2-7; v_gene: TRBV28; abundance: once; CDR3aa: CASSTTTGAYEQYF; CDR3nt: TGTGCCAGCAGTACGACCACAGGTGCCTACGAGCAGTACTTC
d_gene: TRBD1; j_gene: TRBJ1-1; v_gene: TRBV7-2; abundance: once; CDR3aa: CASSLGGDRPRAEAFF; CDR3nt: TGTGCCAGCAGCTTAGGGGGGGACAGGCCCAGGGCTGAAGCTTTCTTT